These T cell receptor beta chains were read from a single sample in a study of cytotoxic CD8 clonotypes in ibrutinib-treated CLL. Libraries were prepared by immunoSEQ multiplex PCR; TCRdb keeps only in-frame clonotypes and omits some of them. The sample holds 150,000 or so clones, 76% seen once. The sequencing used PBMCs, collected after 24 months of ibrutinib treatment. Receptor source: a human donor with chronic lymphocytic leukemia. The CDR3 runs from the conserved cysteine through the conserved F or W. D genes are given only for firm matches. Clone size, where shown, is once, few, many, or a class for clones that have expanded.

V: TRBV7-2; D: -; size: -; J: TRBJ2-2; CDR3: CASSPWGENTGELFF; DNA: TGTGCCAGCAGCCCCTGGGGAGAGAACACCGGGGAGCTGTTTTTT
V: TRBV5-1; D: -; size: once; J: TRBJ2-7; CDR3: CASSLRAASSYEQYF; DNA: TGCGCCAGCAGCTTAAGGGCGGCAAGCTCCTACGAGCAGTACTTC
V: TRBV18; D: -; size: -; J: TRBJ1-1; CDR3: CASSRGAGKNTEAFF; DNA: TGTGCCAGCTCCCGGGGCGCGGGGAAGAACACTGAAGCTTTCTTT
V: TRBV30; D: -; size: -; J: TRBJ2-7; CDR3: CAWGPSSYEQYF; DNA: TGTGCCTGGGGACCGAGCTCCTACGAGCAGTACTTC
V: TRBV11-3; D: -; size: -; J: TRBJ2-1; CDR3: CASSLHSGEYNEQFF; DNA: TGTGCCAGCAGCCTCCATAGCGGTGAATACAATGAGCAGTTCTTC
V: TRBV11-2; D: -; size: -; J: TRBJ2-1; CDR3: CASSQVGGEQFF; DNA: TGTGCCAGCTCCCAGGTTGGCGGTGAGCAGTTCTTC
V: TRBV30; D: -; size: -; J: TRBJ1-4; CDR3: CAWSVNRGKDEKLFF; DNA: TGTGCCTGGAGTGTAAATCGGGGAAAGGATGAAAAACTGTTTTTT
V: TRBV5-1; D: -; size: -; J: TRBJ1-1; CDR3: CASSTTTGGTEAFF; DNA: TGCGCCAGCAGCACGACGACAGGAGGGACTGAAGCTTTCTTT
V: TRBV6-5; D: -; size: -; J: TRBJ1-1; CDR3: CASSHELGGEAFF; DNA: TGTGCCAGCAGCCACGAATTGGGGGGGGAAGCTTTCTTT
V: TRBV7-8; D: -; size: -; J: TRBJ2-5; CDR3: CASTPGRSETQYF; DNA: TGTGCCAGCACCCCGGGACGCTCGGAGACCCAGTACTTC
V: TRBV28; D: TRBD1; size: few; J: TRBJ1-2; CDR3: CASRDRESYTF; DNA: TGTGCCTCCCGGGACAGGGAGTCCTACACCTTC
V: TRBV7-9; D: -; size: once; J: TRBJ1-2; CDR3: CASSLGTAGYGYTF; DNA: TGTGCCAGCAGCTTAGGGACAGCGGGCTATGGCTACACCTTC
V: TRBV28; D: -; size: -; J: TRBJ1-5; CDR3: CASSPLGQSYNQPQHF; DNA: TGTGCCAGCAGCCCTCTTGGACAGTCCTACAATCAGCCCCAGCATTTT
V: TRBV12-2; D: -; size: -; J: TRBJ2-5; CDR3: CASHKKGLPETQYF; DNA: TGTGCAAGTCACAAGAAGGGGTTACCAGAGACCCAGTACTTC
V: TRBV28; D: TRBD1; size: -; J: TRBJ2-2; CDR3: CASTEQGAGTGELFF; DNA: TGTGCCAGCACCGAACAGGGGGCGGGGACCGGGGAGCTGTTTTTT
V: TRBV7-2; D: -; size: few; J: TRBJ1-5; CDR3: CASSLGPRPQHF; DNA: TGTGCCAGCAGCTTAGGTCCCCGGCCCCAGCATTTT
V: TRBV5-4; D: -; size: -; J: TRBJ2-5; CDR3: CASTHRSEETQYF; DNA: TGTGCCAGCACCCACCGGTCCGAAGAGACCCAGTACTTC
V: TRBV5-1; D: -; size: -; J: TRBJ2-7; CDR3: CASSLSEQYF; DNA: TGCGCCAGCAGTCTGAGCGAGCAGTACTTC
V: TRBV5-4; D: -; size: once; J: TRBJ1-6; CDR3: CASSLEMRNSPLHF; DNA: TGTGCCAGCAGCCTGGAGATGAGGAATTCACCCCTCCACTTT
V: TRBV27; D: TRBD2; size: -; J: TRBJ2-7; CDR3: CASSLRRGGAGAPYEQYF; DNA: TGTGCCAGCAGTTTACGCCGGGGTGGAGCGGGAGCCCCCTACGAGCAGTACTTC
V: TRBV6-1; D: -; size: -; J: TRBJ1-4; CDR3: CASRREGPTNEKLFF; DNA: TGTGCCAGCAGGCGGGAGGGTCCAACTAATGAAAAACTGTTTTTT
V: TRBV28; D: -; size: -; J: TRBJ2-5; CDR3: CASSLWGRAPNQYF; DNA: TGTGCCAGCAGTTTATGGGGACGGGCCCCCAACCAGTACTTC
V: TRBV10-3; D: TRBD2; size: -; J: TRBJ2-1; CDR3: CAITRSGLEMNEQFF; DNA: TGTGCCATCACCCGTTCGGGACTAGAGATGAATGAGCAGTTCTTC
V: TRBV13; D: -; size: many; J: TRBJ2-6; CDR3: CASSPPDSSRANVLTF; DNA: TGTGCCAGCAGTCCTCCAGACAGTTCTAGGGCCAACGTCCTGACTTTC
V: TRBV15; D: -; size: -; J: TRBJ2-5; CDR3: CATSKGPRPQAQYF; DNA: TGTGCCACCAGCAAAGGACCCCGCCCCCAGGCCCAGTACTTC
V: TRBV2; D: TRBD2; size: -; J: TRBJ2-1; CDR3: CASSELASGGDEQFF; DNA: TGTGCCAGCAGTGAATTGGCTAGCGGGGGCGATGAGCAGTTCTTC
V: TRBV10-3; D: -; size: -; J: TRBJ2-5; CDR3: CAIMDRPGETQYF; DNA: TGTGCCATCATGGATAGGCCTGGAGAGACCCAGTACTTC
V: TRBV12-2; D: -; size: -; J: TRBJ2-7; CDR3: CASPPVPRTYPPLEQYF; DNA: TGTGCAAGTCCCCCAGTCCCCCGGACGTACCCACCTCTCGAGCAGTACTTC
V: TRBV18; D: TRBD1; size: few; J: TRBJ1-2; CDR3: CASSPGQGGYYGYTF; DNA: TGTGCCAGCTCACCAGGACAGGGGGGATACTATGGCTACACCTTC
V: TRBV7-2; D: -; size: few; J: TRBJ2-1; CDR3: CASSFGPNNEQFF; DNA: TGTGCCAGCAGCTTCGGCCCCAACAATGAGCAGTTCTTC
V: TRBV7-9; D: TRBD1; size: once; J: TRBJ2-1; CDR3: CASSLRQGVDEQFF; DNA: TGTGCCAGCAGCCTTCGACAGGGTGTCGATGAGCAGTTCTTC
V: TRBV7-3; D: -; size: -; J: TRBJ2-1; CDR3: CASSLSRGEQFF; DNA: TGTGCCAGCAGCTTAAGTCGTGGTGAGCAGTTCTTC
V: TRBV28; D: -; size: -; J: TRBJ1-4; CDR3: CASHSGGANEKLFF; DNA: TGTGCCAGCCATTCAGGAGGGGCTAATGAAAAACTGTTTTTT
V: TRBV19; D: -; size: -; J: TRBJ2-5; CDR3: CASSIDGGSGETQYF; DNA: TGTGCCAGTAGTATAGATGGGGGCTCGGGAGAGACCCAGTACTTC
V: TRBV6-4; D: TRBD2; size: few; J: TRBJ2-3; CDR3: CASSDSGTSGADTQYF; DNA: TGTGCCAGCAGTGACTCGGGGACTAGCGGGGCAGATACGCAGTATTTT
V: TRBV5-4; D: TRBD2; size: -; J: TRBJ2-3; CDR3: CASTPGGVGDTQYF; DNA: TGTGCCAGCACCCCGGGGGGGGTTGGGGATACGCAGTATTTT
V: TRBV28; D: -; size: -; J: TRBJ2-1; CDR3: CASSLRAGAYNEQFF; DNA: TGTGCCAGCAGTTTGAGGGCGGGCGCCTACAATGAGCAGTTCTTC
V: TRBV18; D: -; size: once; J: TRBJ2-1; CDR3: CASSPREPYNEQFF; DNA: TGTGCCAGCTCACCCCGGGAGCCCTACAATGAGCAGTTCTTC
V: TRBV6-5; D: -; size: -; J: TRBJ2-5; CDR3: CASSYAQETQYF; DNA: TGTGCCAGCAGTTACGCACAAGAGACCCAGTACTTC
V: TRBV7-2; D: TRBD2; size: -; J: TRBJ2-5; CDR3: CASSQRDLETQYF; DNA: TGTGCCAGCAGCCAGCGGGACCTAGAGACCCAGTACTTC
V: TRBV7-9; D: TRBD2; size: once; J: TRBJ2-7; CDR3: CASSPGRGGYEQYF; DNA: TGTGCCAGCAGCCCCGGACGCGGGGGCTACGAGCAGTACTTC